The 5 T cell receptor beta chains listed next were all sequenced from one sample in a study of T cell responses to AZD1222 COVID-19 vaccine. Repertoires were generated with immunoSEQ multiplex PCR, while TCRdb's copy carries only in-frame clones and drops some. The sample records 200,000 to 250,000 clones, about 94% being singletons. Sequenced here: peripheral blood, sampled 28 days after the second dose of the MenACWY control vaccine. These receptors were taken from an adult who received the MenACWY meningococcal vaccine as a control.

The gene calls are TRBV29-1 and TRBJ1-2, with D possibly TRBD1 on 5 matching bases. CDR1 is SQVTM, CDR2 ANQGSEA, per germline. The CDR3 sequence is 11 residues long. V lost 2 bases and J lost 8, with 9 bases in between. The CDR3 nucleotides are TGCAGCGTTGAAAAAGGGGCCGGCTACACCTTC. It translates to CSVEKGAGYTF.

The rearrangement links TRBV2 to TRBJ1-5; maybe TRBD1 (5 bases). V lost 6 bases, J lost 1 base, and 10 bases lay in between. The CDR3 sequence is 14 residues long. Germline V gives CDR1 SNHLY, CDR2 FYNNEI. This CDR3 is CASRETVSNQPQHF. For the CDR3, the DNA is TGTGCCAGCAGAGAGACAGTAAGCAATCAGCCCCAGCATTTT. Full variable domain (outside the CDR3, taken from reference TRBV2 and TRBJ1-5): EPEVTQTPSHQVTQMGQEVILRCVPISNHLYFYWYRQILGQKVEFLVSFYNNEISEKSEIFDDQFSVERPDGSNFTLKIRSTKLEDSAMYFCASRETVSNQPQHFGDGTRLSIL.

This chain uses TRBV2 with TRBJ2-1; 9 nucleotides line up with TRBD1. V lost 6 bases and J lost 9; bases outside the gene matches: 12. There are 15 residues in the CDR3. The germline gives CDR1 SNHLY, CDR2 FYNNEI. The CDR3 sequence: CASRPPGQGHGEQFF. DNA for the CDR3: TGTGCCAGCAGACCACCGGGACAGGGCCACGGTGAGCAGTTCTTC.

The chain is built from TRBV4-1 and TRBJ1-4; 10 bases agree with TRBD1. CDR1 and CDR2 (germline): MGHRA, YSYEKL. CDR3 length equals 15 residues. Unmatched junction bases numbered 1, after V lost 0 bases and J lost 6 bases. The CDR3 DNA is TGCGCCAGCAGCCAAGATGGGACAGGGGATGAAAAACTGTTTTTT. This gives the protein CASSQDGTGDEKLFF.

This chain joins TRBV7-9 and TRBJ2-5, with 7 bases lining up with TRBD1. This CDR3 spans 13 amino acids. V shed 4 bases and J 5 bases; nucleotides not matched to a gene: 4. Germline V gives CDR1 SEHNR, CDR2 FQNEAQ (reference sequence). CDR3 in DNA: TGTGCCAGCAGCTGGGGACAGAAGGAGACCCAGTACTTC. Its translation: CASSWGQKETQYF.